The 27 T cell receptor beta chains presented below share a single source sample, sequenced in a study of control samples from healthy donors and cancer patients. Only in-frame clones appear in the TCRdb table, and some are missing; sequencing was by immunoSEQ multiplex PCR. The sample has about 210,000 clones, and its top ten clones hold under 2.5%. The specimen was blood. The receptors derive from a woman in her twenties or thirties in good health.

Turning to this clone: Other DNA sequences in this sample translate to the same CDR3. Here the CDR3 reads CAWSVGGNQPQHF. The CDR3 DNA reads as TGTGCCTGGAGTGTAGGGGGCAATCAGCCCCAGCATTTT. The chain couples TRBV30 to TRBJ1-5, with a tentative D call TRBD1 (5 bases). The CDR3 runs 13 residues. V dropped 0 bases and J dropped 2 bases, with 5 bases sitting between them. Germline V lookup: CDR1 GTSNPN, CDR2 SVGIG (reference sequence).

The chain joins TRBV28 to TRBJ2-1, with D maybe TRBD2 (7 bases). Germline V gives CDR1 MDHEN, CDR2 SYDVKM. The CDR3 has 15 amino acids. V shed 3 bases and J shed 5 bases, with 14 bases lying between them. The CDR3 bases are TGTGCCAGCAGTTTCGTCGGGGGGCAGGACAATGAGCAGTTCTTC. This codes for CASSFVGGQDNEQFF.

The genes are TRBV27 and TRBJ2-7; tentative D call: TRBD2 (5 bases). V was cut by 7 bases and J by 6 bases, with 16 bases left in between. CDR1 is MNHEY and CDR2 is SMNVEV in the germline V gene (reference sequence). The CDR3 extends over 13 amino acids. This chain's CDR3 is CASNFSPRGEQYF. Written as DNA, the CDR3 is TGTGCCAGCAACTTCTCGCCCCGGGGCGAGCAGTACTTC.

V and J are TRBV6-5 and TRBJ1-2; 7 bases are shared with TRBD1. From germline, CDR1 is MNHEY and CDR2 SVGAGI. This CDR3 has 14 amino acids. V shed 6 bases, J shed 1 base, and the junction held 5 bases outside the gene matches. The CDR3 bases are TGTGCCAGCAGAGAGACAGGGATTAACTATGGCTACACCTTC. Protein product: CASRETGINYGYTF.

The V and J genes are TRBV5-1 and TRBJ2-1; 9 bases line up with TRBD2. The CDR3 sequence is 16 residues long. Germline CDR1 and CDR2: SGHRS and YFSETQ. The V and J ends lost 4 bases and 7 bases, in that order; junction bases with no gene match: 12. The CDR3 is CASSPFGLAPGNEQFF. As DNA, the CDR3 is TGCGCCAGCAGCCCATTCGGACTAGCGCCCGGGAATGAGCAGTTCTTC. The full variable domain, in which reference TRBV5-1 and TRBJ2-1 provide the parts outside the CDR3, is KAGVTQTPRYLIKTRGQQVTLSCSPISGHRSVSWYQQTPGQGLQFLFEYFSETQRNKGNFPGRFSGRQFSNSRSEMNVSTLELGDSALYLCASSPFGLAPGNEQFFGPGTRLTVL.

This rearrangement joins TRBV28 to TRBJ1-2; D unclear. The CDR3 is 11 amino acids. V dropped 2 bases and J dropped 9 bases, with 7 bases sitting between them. Looked up from germline, CDR1 is MDHEN and CDR2 is SYDVKM. The CDR3 DNA reads TGTGCCAGCAGTTTACTCAACCGCTACACCTTC. Translation gives CASSLLNRYTF.

The CDR3 spells CASSLKGRGDEKLFF. CDR3 bases: TGTGCCAGCAGCTTGAAGGGCAGGGGCGATGAAAAACTGTTTTTT. J is TRBJ1-4 and V is TRBV5-4; TRBD1 might be the D (6 bases). The V gene's germline CDR1 is SGHNT and CDR2 YYREEE (reference sequence). The ends were cut back, 1 base at V and 6 bases at J, with 13 bases in the middle. This CDR3 is built from 15 residues.

The chain employs TRBV3-1 (or the pseudogene TRBV3-2) and TRBJ2-7, with D perhaps TRBD1 (5 bases). The CDR3 runs 13 residues. Germline V gene lookup returns CDR1 LGHDT and CDR2 YNNKEL (reference sequence). V lost 2 bases to trimming and J lost 6 bases, with 11 bases between them. CDR3 sequence reads: CASSQTPGREQYF. CDR3 DNA sequence: TGTGCCAGCAGCCAAACCCCAGGGCGCGAGCAGTACTTC.

V gene TRBV27 combines with J gene TRBJ2-7; D is possibly TRBD1 or TRBD2 (5 bases each). V lost 8 bases and J 4 bases, leaving 15 bases between the germline ends. Per the germline V gene, CDR1 is MNHEY and CDR2 is SMNVEV (reference sequence). This CDR3 comprises 13 residues. Written as DNA, the CDR3 is TGTGCCAGCGCAAGAGGGGTAACTTACGAGCAGTACTTC. Its protein is CASARGVTYEQYF.

This sequence joins TRBV28 and TRBJ2-7; D is undetermined. This CDR3 region has 13 residues. CDR1 is MDHEN, CDR2 SYDVKM, per germline. The V and J ends lost 6 bases and 7 bases respectively, with 16 bases between them. As DNA, the CDR3 is TGTGCCAGCAGCGAGAGATTCGTCTGGGAGCAGTACTTC. Its protein product is CASSERFVWEQYF.

The CDR3 is CASSQRDSLTQYF. CDR3 bases: TGTGCCAGCAGCCAACGCGACTCTTTGACGCAGTATTTT. This chain connects TRBV6-5 to TRBJ2-3; no clear D gene. The CDR3 consists of 13 residues. Trimming left V 6 bases short and J 9 bases short, with 16 bases between. From germline, CDR1 is MNHEY and CDR2 SVGAGI.

CDR3 sequence reads: CASSQTRLVDEQFF. In DNA form, the CDR3 reads TGTGCCAGCAGCCAAACGCGCCTGGTGGATGAGCAGTTCTTC. The genes are TRBV14 and TRBJ2-1, with D unclear. The CDR3 runs to 14 residues. Germline CDR1 SGHDN, CDR2 FVKESK. With 2 bases removed from V and 8 bases from J, the gap between germline ends came to 13 bases.

This sequence joins TRBV5-6 and TRBJ1-2, with TRBD1 matching over 7 bases. In germline, CDR1 is SGHDT, CDR2 YYEEEE. The CDR3 totals 13 residues. With V trimmed by 4 bases and J by 4 bases, 4 bases remained unmatched. CDR3 protein: CASSRDRVYGYTF. CDR3 in DNA: TGTGCCAGCAGCCGAGACAGGGTCTATGGCTACACCTTC.

This chain connects TRBV4-1 to TRBJ2-5; D uncertain. CDR1 is MGHRA and CDR2 is YSYEKL in the germline V gene. The CDR3 runs to 14 residues. V was shortened by 1 base and J by 5 bases, with 11 bases between the two germline ends. The CDR3 sequence is CASSQGIGRETQYF. The DNA for the CDR3 is TGCGCCAGCAGCCAAGGTATCGGGCGGGAGACCCAGTACTTC.

J is TRBJ1-5 and V is TRBV4-1; D unclear. The length of the CDR3 is 13 residues. Germline assignment: CDR1 MGHRA and CDR2 YSYEKL. V gave up 0 bases and J gave up 13 bases, with 13 bases separating them. CDR3 in DNA: TGCGCCAGCAGCCAAGATGTTAGTCGGTCTCAGCATTTT. Translating gives CASSQDVSRSQHF.

The chain recombines TRBV7-6 with TRBJ2-3; D is uncertain. The germline gives CDR1 SGHVS, CDR2 FNYEAQ. V was trimmed by 6 bases and J by 2 bases, leaving 12 bases between them. The CDR3 sequence is 14 residues long. CDR3 nucleotides: TGTGCCAGCAGTGCCGATTTCCTCACAGATACGCAGTATTTT. Its translation is CASSADFLTDTQYF.

The J gene is TRBJ2-1, the V gene TRBV7-2; TRBD2 is a possible D gene (6 bases). V lost 8 bases and J 6 bases, leaving 20 bases between the germline ends. The germline V gene has CDR1 SGHTA and CDR2 FQGNSA. The CDR3 sequence is 15 residues long. CDR3 DNA sequence: TGTGCCAGCGGAGTCGGGCTAGCGAGGGTCAATGAGCAGTTCTTC. Translated: CASGVGLARVNEQFF.

This chain joins TRBV19 and TRBJ2-4; TRBD1 or TRBD2 may be the D gene (5 bases each). There are 15 residues in the CDR3. Germline CDR1 and CDR2: LNHDA and SQIVND (reference sequence). V lost 4 bases, J lost 2 bases, and 12 bases lay in between. CDR3 in amino acids: CASSSSGSPKNIQYF. In nucleotides, the CDR3 is TGTGCCAGTAGTAGTTCAGGGAGCCCCAAAAACATTCAGTACTTC.

The rearrangement uses TRBV5-1 and TRBJ2-5; D not certain. CDR3 length equals 15 residues. Germline values: CDR1 SGHRS, CDR2 YFSETQ. V lost 0 bases and J 0 bases, leaving 9 bases between the germline ends. The chain's CDR3 is CASSLGRLYQETQYF. DNA for the CDR3: TGCGCCAGCAGCTTGGGCCGGCTGTACCAAGAGACCCAGTACTTC.

The chain recombines TRBV6-5 with TRBJ2-1; D not certain. The CDR3 runs 12 residues. In germline, CDR1 is MNHEY, CDR2 SVGAGI. The V and J ends lost 9 bases and 7 bases respectively, with 13 bases between them. The CDR3, as DNA: TGTGCCAGTCAGACGGAGCTGAATGAGCAGTTCTTC. It translates to CASQTELNEQFF.

The J gene is TRBJ2-7, the V gene TRBV5-5; D is tentatively TRBD1 or TRBD2 (5 bases each). CDR1 SGHKS and CDR2 YYEKEE come from the germline V gene (reference sequence). The CDR3 runs 15 residues. V shed 0 bases and J shed 2 bases, with 12 bases lying between them. CDR3 DNA sequence: TGTGCCAGCAGCTTGGCCTGGGACGGAGCCTACGAGCAGTACTTC. Its translation is CASSLAWDGAYEQYF.

The chain uses TRBV7-8 and TRBJ1-2, with D possibly matching TRBD1 (5 bases). Germline CDR1 is SGHVS and CDR2 is FQNEAQ. The CDR3 is made up of 14 amino acids. Trimming removed 1 base from V and 4 bases from J, with 10 bases in between. DNA of the CDR3: TGTGCCAGCAGCTTAGGCCGGGGCAGCTATGGCTACACCTTC. It yields the protein CASSLGRGSYGYTF. Based on the CDR3 plus reference TRBV7-8 and TRBJ1-2, the full variable domain is GAGVSQSPRYKVAKRGQDVALRCDPISGHVSLFWYQQALGQGPEFLTYFQNEAQLDKSGLPSDRFFAERPEGSVSTLKIQRTQQEDSAVYLCASSLGRGSYGYTFGSGTRLTVV.

The V gene is TRBV5-1, the J gene TRBJ1-4; D gene ambiguous. Deletions cut 0 bases from V and 8 bases from J, with 17 bases between. This CDR3 is built from 16 residues. Germline V gene data show CDR1 as SGHRS and CDR2 as YFSETQ. This chain's CDR3 is CASSLAETGKTEKLFF. In nucleotides, the CDR3 is TGCGCCAGCAGCTTGGCCGAAACGGGGAAAACGGAAAAACTGTTTTTT.

This chain connects TRBV7-2 to TRBJ2-3; D possibly corresponds to TRBD2 (6 bases). This CDR3 has 15 residues. Trimming pared 2 bases from V and 4 bases from J, leaving 13 bases between. CDR1 and CDR2 (germline): SGHTA, FQGNSA. The CDR3 sequence is CASSLLRGWPDTQYF. The CDR3, as DNA: TGTGCCAGCAGCTTATTGCGGGGTTGGCCAGATACGCAGTATTTT.

The chain employs TRBV6-8 and TRBJ2-2; D is possibly TRBD2 (5 bases). Germline CDR1 MNHGY, CDR2 SAAAGT. Trimming pared 8 bases from V and 3 bases from J, leaving 13 bases between. The CDR3 totals 14 residues. CDR3 region: CASRRTLDTGELFF. The CDR3 nucleotides read TGTGCCAGCCGACGGACTCTGGACACCGGGGAGCTGTTTTTT.

V gene TRBV27 combines with J gene TRBJ1-2, with D tentatively TRBD1 (5 bases). Germline V lookup: CDR1 MNHEY, CDR2 SMNVEV (reference sequence). The CDR3 has 14 residues. The ends were cut back, 2 bases at V and 5 bases at J, with 12 bases in the middle. In DNA, the CDR3 is TGTGCCAGCAGTTTAGCAAGGGGAGGGTATGGCTACACCTTC. It is translated as CASSLARGGYGYTF.

The chain combines TRBV11-3 with TRBJ1-6; D uncertain. Trimming removed 3 bases from V and 10 bases from J, with 10 bases in between. CDR3 length: 13 residues. Germline V lookup: CDR1 SGHNT, CDR2 YENEEA. The CDR3 region has the DNA TGTGCCAGCAGCTTCCGACCTGGGTCACCCCTCCACTTT. Translation gives CASSFRPGSPLHF.